The T cell receptor beta chain under discussion was sequenced for a study of blood T cell repertoires in COVID-19. At the level of the study: Researchers got acute and convalescent COVID-19 samples from the United States, Italy and Spain. PBMCs, B-cell-depleted T cells, or T cells were the source of the cDNA or gDNA that made up the material.

Authors' processing steps: Amplification from reference gene primers served as the basis for estimated nucleated cell counts. This table comes from immunoSEQ multiplex PCR, and its TCRdb copy is limited to in-frame clones, with some not included. From that table come the V and J calls and clone size; the DNA was used to work out D and trimming. Among some 26,000 clones, roughly 90% were seen once, and the ten largest hold 2.7%. V dropped 2 bases and J dropped 8 bases, with 13 bases sitting between them. From germline, CDR1 is SGHTA and CDR2 FQGNSA. The CDR3 covers 14 residues. This clone was found once.

V and J are TRBV7-2 and TRBJ2-1; D is uncertain. The sequencing sample was made of peripheral blood. The clonotype comes from a human donor in a cohort sampled during active COVID-19. The CDR3 spells CASSLSRGEHEQFF. The CDR3 DNA reads as TGTGCCAGCAGCTTATCGCGAGGAGAACATGAGCAGTTCTTC. Variable domain in full (rest from reference TRBV7-2 and TRBJ2-1): GAGVSQSPSNKVTEKGKDVELRCDPISGHTALYWYRQSLGQGLEFLIYFQGNSAPDKSGLPSDRFSAERTGGSVSTLTIQRTQQEDSAVYLCASSLSRGEHEQFFGPGTRLTVL.